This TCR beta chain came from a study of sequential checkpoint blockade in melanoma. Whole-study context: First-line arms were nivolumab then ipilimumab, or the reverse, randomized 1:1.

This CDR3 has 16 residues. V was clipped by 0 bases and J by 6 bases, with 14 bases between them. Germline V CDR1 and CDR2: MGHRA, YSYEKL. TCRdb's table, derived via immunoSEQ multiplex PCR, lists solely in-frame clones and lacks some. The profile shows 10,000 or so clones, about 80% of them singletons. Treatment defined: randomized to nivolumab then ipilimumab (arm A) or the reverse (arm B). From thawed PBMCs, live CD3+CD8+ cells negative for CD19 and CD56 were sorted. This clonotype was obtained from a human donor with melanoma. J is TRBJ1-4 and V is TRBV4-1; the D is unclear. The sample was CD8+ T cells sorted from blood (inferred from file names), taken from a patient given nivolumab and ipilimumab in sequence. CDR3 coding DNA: TGCGCCAGCAGCCAAGACTTGATCCAGCGGTATGAAAAACTGTTTTTT. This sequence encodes CASSQDLIQRYEKLFF.